A selection of T cell receptor beta chains follows, all from one sample in a study of shared clonotypes between healthy human individuals. Measured with immunoSEQ multiplex PCR; TCRdb has only the in-frame clones, and not every one. The sample records 450,000 to 500,000 clones, 70% to 85% being singletons. What was sequenced was PBMCs. The origin of the receptors is a middle-aged woman in good health. Some clones in this sample may be carry-over from other donors' samples. The CDR3 runs from the conserved cysteine through the conserved F or W. The D gene is left open where the match is weak. Rows may omit the clone size; those that give it use once, few, many or a size class.

d_gene	len	v_gene	abundance	j_gene	CDR3nt	CDR3aa
NA	13	TRBV28	once	TRBJ1-2	TGTGCCAGCAGTCCCGGGCCAAGAAAGGGCTACACCTTC	CASSPGPRKGYTF
NA	13	TRBV14	NA	TRBJ2-6	TGTGCCAGCAGCCAGCCCGGGGCCAACGTCCTGACTTTC	CASSQPGANVLTF
NA	12	TRBV2	NA	TRBJ2-3	TGTGCCAGCACGGCTAGCACAGATACGCAGTATTTT	CASTASTDTQYF
TRBD2	15	TRBV4-3	NA	TRBJ2-1	TGCGCCAGCAGCCTCCGGACTAGCTCCTACAATGAGCAGTTCTTC	CASSLRTSSYNEQFF
TRBD2	15	TRBV27	NA	TRBJ2-1	TGTGCCATTAGATCTATCGGGGGGGAGGTTGATGAGCAGTTCTTC	CAIRSIGGEVDEQFF
TRBD2	17	TRBV5-1	few	TRBJ2-1	TGCGCCAGCAGCTTACAGGGACTAGCGTCCCCCTACAATGAGCAGTTCTTC	CASSLQGLASPYNEQFF
NA	15	TRBV15	NA	TRBJ1-4	TGTGCCACCAGCAGAGATCCCGGTTTCAATGAAAAACTGTTTTTT	CATSRDPGFNEKLFF
NA	13	TRBV28	NA	TRBJ1-2	TGTGCCAGCAGTTTCGAGGGACCGAATGGCTACACCTTC	CASSFEGPNGYTF
NA	16	TRBV28	NA	TRBJ2-3	TGTGCCAGCACCAGAGGAGGGGCCAGGGACACAGATACGCAGTATTTT	CASTRGGARDTDTQYF
TRBD2	15	TRBV27	NA	TRBJ2-7	TGTGCCAGCAGTTATAGCGGGAGATCAACCTACGAGCAGTACTTC	CASSYSGRSTYEQYF
NA	13	TRBV2	NA	TRBJ1-1	TGTGCCAGCAGTGAACAGGGGAACACTGAAGCTTTCTTT	CASSEQGNTEAFF
NA	17	TRBV28	NA	TRBJ1-1	TGTGCCAGCAGTTTGGGGCCCTACCAGGGGAAGGACACTGAAGCTTTCTTT	CASSLGPYQGKDTEAFF
NA	13	TRBV6-6	few	TRBJ2-3	TGTGCCTCTCAAGGCGGACCCACAGATACGCAGTATTTT	CASQGGPTDTQYF
NA	15	TRBV5-8	NA	TRBJ1-5	TGTGCCAGCAGCTTGGGGATTGGCGTCGGTCAGCCCCAGCATTTT	CASSLGIGVGQPQHF
NA	18	TRBV7-9	NA	TRBJ1-3	TGTGCCAGCAGCTTAGCGCTGACTGTTTCGTCCACTGGAAACACCATATATTTT	CASSLALTVSSTGNTIYF
NA	16	TRBV6-4	once	TRBJ2-1	TGTGCCAGCAGTGACTCTTGGGCAGCTAACAAGAATGAGCAGTTCTTC	CASSDSWAANKNEQFF
NA	11	TRBV5-6	NA	TRBJ2-5	TGTGCCAGCAACCTGAGGGAGACCCAGTACTTC	CASNLRETQYF
NA	12	TRBV27	NA	TRBJ1-1	TGTGCCAGCAGTTTCGCGGGGGCTGAAGCTTTCTTT	CASSFAGAEAFF